These 10 T cell receptor beta chains were all obtained from the same sample, sequenced in a study of T-cell memory formation after mild COVID-19. TCRdb redid the calling of the 5' RACE reads with MiXCR, one entry per CDR3 protein. The sample includes a few hundred thousand distinct CDR3 sequences, approximately 20% of them seen just once. Sequencing was carried out using PBMCs or a T cell subset sorted from them (not recorded which). Receptors originate from a man younger than 30 who had mild COVID-19 (a few samples of this study predate the infection). Cell type and time point are not known.

A few counts support this clonotype. The V gene is TRBV29-1, the J gene TRBJ1-1; D is uncertain. The germline V and J ends were trimmed by 1 base and 1 base, with 7 bases remaining between them. The germline CDR1 and CDR2 sequences are SQVTM and ANQGSEA. The CDR3 covers 13 residues. The CDR3 region is CSVEGPSNTEAFF. In DNA form, the CDR3 reads TGCAGCGTTGAAGGGCCCTCGAACACTGAAGCTTTCTTT.

This clonotype was seen only a few times. This chain joins TRBV7-9 and TRBJ2-7; 10 bases map to TRBD1. Germline CDR1 and CDR2: SEHNR and FQNEAQ (reference sequence). V lost 4 bases to trimming and J lost 3 bases; unmatched junction nucleotides: 3. The length of the CDR3 is 14 residues. For the CDR3, the DNA is TGTGCCAGCAGCTGGGGACAGGGGATCTACGAGCAGTACGTC. Its protein is CASSWGQGIYEQYV.

The chain couples TRBV11-2 to TRBJ2-7; a possible D gene is TRBD2 (6 bases). Germline V gene data show CDR1 as SGHAT and CDR2 as FQNNGV. The CDR3 sequence is 14 residues long. The V gene lost 2 bases and the J gene lost 4 bases, with 12 bases spanning the gap. This CDR3 is CASSLTVRGYEQYV. The CDR3 nucleotides are TGTGCCAGCAGCTTAACAGTTCGGGGGTACGAGCAGTACGTC.

The rearrangement joins TRBV3-2 to TRBJ2-2. TRBV3-2 is deemed a pseudogene. This CDR3 is 17 amino acids long. CDR3 region: CASSQDEGRRNTGELFF. In DNA form, the CDR3 reads TGTGCCAGCAGCCAAGATGAAGGTCGCAGGAACACCGGGGAGCTGTTTTTT.

This clonotype has just a few counts. This chain joins TRBV7-3 and TRBJ2-1; 10 bases are shared with TRBD1. CDR3 length: 15 residues. Trimming at V came to 2 bases and at J to 10 bases, leaving 8 bases not matched to a gene. CDR1 is SGHTA, CDR2 FQGTGA, per germline. This CDR3 is CASSLWGQGKLEQFF. Here the CDR3 DNA reads TGTGCCAGCAGCTTATGGGGACAGGGGAAGTTAGAGCAGTTCTTC.

The V and J genes are TRBV9 and TRBJ1-4, with unresolved D. The V end lost 4 bases, the J end lost 5 bases, and 9 bases lay between the germline ends. Germline V lookup: CDR1 SGDLS, CDR2 YYNGEE. The length of the CDR3 is 13 residues. CDR3 nucleotides: TGTGCCAGCAGCCCCCGACTAAATGAAAAACTGTTTTTT. This translates into CASSPRLNEKLFF.

This clonotype was picked up a small number of times. This rearrangement joins TRBV4-2 to TRBJ2-3; 11 bases are a match to TRBD2. From germline, CDR1 is LGHNA and CDR2 YNFKEQ. J was trimmed by 4 bases and V by 0 bases; bases with no gene match: 3. This CDR3 comprises 16 residues. The CDR3 loop is CASSQDDSGGADTQYF. Written as DNA, the CDR3 is TGTGCCAGCAGCCAAGATGATAGCGGGGGGGCAGATACGCAGTATTTT.

The sample holds a few counts of this clonotype. This chain links TRBV11-1 with TRBJ2-7, with unresolved D. Germline V lookup: CDR1 SGHAT, CDR2 FQDESV (reference sequence). Trimming left V 1 base short and J 0 bases short, with 16 bases between. CDR3 size: 17 residues. CDR3 amino acids: CASSLDASSLSSYEQYV. DNA for the CDR3: TGTGCCAGCAGCTTAGACGCGAGTAGCCTGAGCTCCTACGAGCAGTACGTC.

The chain employs TRBV4-2 and TRBJ1-5, with 12 bases aligning to TRBD1. Germline V gives CDR1 LGHNA, CDR2 YNFKEQ. The CDR3 has 18 residues. J gave up 1 base and V 4 bases, and 8 bases lay outside the gene matches. The CDR3 reads CASSLTGTGGASNQPQHF. The CDR3 nucleotides are TGTGCCAGCAGCCTGACCGGGACAGGGGGCGCGAGCAATCAGCCCCAGCATTTT.

The chain joins TRBV7-9 to TRBJ1-1; 7 nucleotides align to TRBD1. In germline, CDR1 is SEHNR, CDR2 FQNEAQ (reference sequence). Trimming took 4 bases from V and 6 from J; bases not matched to a gene: 5. This CDR3 region has 13 residues. The chain's CDR3 is CASSSAGGAEAFF. The CDR3 coding sequence is TGTGCCAGCAGCTCCGCAGGGGGGGCTGAAGCTTTCTTT.